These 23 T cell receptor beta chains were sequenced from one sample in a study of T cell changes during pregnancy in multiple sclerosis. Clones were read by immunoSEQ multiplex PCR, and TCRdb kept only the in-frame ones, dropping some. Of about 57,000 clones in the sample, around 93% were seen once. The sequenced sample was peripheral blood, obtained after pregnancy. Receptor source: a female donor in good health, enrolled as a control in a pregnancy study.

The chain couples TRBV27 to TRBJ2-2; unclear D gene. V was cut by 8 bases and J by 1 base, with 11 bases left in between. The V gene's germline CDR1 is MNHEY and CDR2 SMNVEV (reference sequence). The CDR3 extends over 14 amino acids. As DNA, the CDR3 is TGTGCCAGCCGAAACAGACGGAACACCGGGGAGCTGTTTTTT. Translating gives CASRNRRNTGELFF.

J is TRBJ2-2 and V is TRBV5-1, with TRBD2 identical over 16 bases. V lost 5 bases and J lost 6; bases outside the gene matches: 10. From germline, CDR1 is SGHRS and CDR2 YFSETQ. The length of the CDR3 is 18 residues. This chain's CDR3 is CASSSSGTSGRASGELFF. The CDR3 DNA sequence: TGCGCCAGCAGTTCATCCGGGACTAGCGGGAGGGCTTCCGGGGAGCTGTTTTTT.

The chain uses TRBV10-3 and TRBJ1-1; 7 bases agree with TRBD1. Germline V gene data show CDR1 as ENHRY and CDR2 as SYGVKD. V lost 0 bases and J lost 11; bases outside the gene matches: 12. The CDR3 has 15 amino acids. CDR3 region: CAISESLDVGGMAFF. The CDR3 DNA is TGTGCCATCAGTGAGTCTCTCGACGTAGGGGGCATGGCTTTCTTT.

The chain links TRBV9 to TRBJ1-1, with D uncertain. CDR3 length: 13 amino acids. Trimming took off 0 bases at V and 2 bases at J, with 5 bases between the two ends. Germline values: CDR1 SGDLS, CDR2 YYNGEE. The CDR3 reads CASSVGPNTEAFF. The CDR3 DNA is TGTGCCAGCAGCGTAGGGCCTAACACTGAAGCTTTCTTT.

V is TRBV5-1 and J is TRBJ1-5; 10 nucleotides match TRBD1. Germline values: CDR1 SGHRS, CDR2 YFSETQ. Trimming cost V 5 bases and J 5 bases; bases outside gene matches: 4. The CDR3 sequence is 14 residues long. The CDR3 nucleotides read TGCGCCAGCAGTCCCGGGACAGGGGATCAGCCCCAGCATTTT. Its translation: CASSPGTGDQPQHF.

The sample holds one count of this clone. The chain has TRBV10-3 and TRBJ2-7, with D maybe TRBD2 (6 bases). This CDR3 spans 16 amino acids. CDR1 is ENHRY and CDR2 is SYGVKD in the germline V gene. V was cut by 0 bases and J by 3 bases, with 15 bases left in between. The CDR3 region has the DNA TGTGCCATCAGTGAGTCCGGCGGTGGGGGGAACTACGAGCAGTACTTC. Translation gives CAISESGGGGNYEQYF.

In DNA, the CDR3 is TGCGCCAGCACCAAGACACAGAACACCGGGGAGCTGTTTTTT. Protein sequence: CASTKTQNTGELFF. The gene calls are TRBV5-1 and TRBJ2-2; the D is unclear. The length of the CDR3 is 14 residues. CDR1 and CDR2 from the germline V gene are SGHRS and YFSETQ. Between the trimmed V and J ends, which lost 6 bases and 1 base, there was a span of 10 bases.

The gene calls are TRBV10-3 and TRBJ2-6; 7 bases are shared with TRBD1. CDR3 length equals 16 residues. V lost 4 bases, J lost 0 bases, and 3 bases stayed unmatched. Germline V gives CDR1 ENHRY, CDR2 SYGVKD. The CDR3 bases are TGTGCCATCAGTGGAGGACAGGCCTCTGGGGCCAACGTCCTGACTTTC. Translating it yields CAISGGQASGANVLTF.

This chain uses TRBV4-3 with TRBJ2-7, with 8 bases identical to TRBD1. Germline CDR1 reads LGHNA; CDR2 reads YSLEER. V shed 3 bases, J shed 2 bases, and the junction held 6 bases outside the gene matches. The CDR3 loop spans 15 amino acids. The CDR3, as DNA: TGCGCCAGCAGCCAGGACAGGGCCAGAACCTACGAGCAGTACTTC. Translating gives CASSQDRARTYEQYF.

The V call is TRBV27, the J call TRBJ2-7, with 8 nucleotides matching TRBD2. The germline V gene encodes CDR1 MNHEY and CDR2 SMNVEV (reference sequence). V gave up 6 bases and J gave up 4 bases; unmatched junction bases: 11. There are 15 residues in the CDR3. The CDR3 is CASRPTSGGRYEQYF. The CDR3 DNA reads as TGTGCCAGCAGACCTACCTCGGGAGGGAGGTACGAGCAGTACTTC.

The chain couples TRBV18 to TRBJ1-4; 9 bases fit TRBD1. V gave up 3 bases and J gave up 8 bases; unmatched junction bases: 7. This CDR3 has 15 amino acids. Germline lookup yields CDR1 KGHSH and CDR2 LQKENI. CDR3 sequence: CASSPPGTGKEKLFF. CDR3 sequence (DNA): TGTGCCAGCTCACCCCCCGGGACAGGGAAGGAAAAACTGTTTTTT.

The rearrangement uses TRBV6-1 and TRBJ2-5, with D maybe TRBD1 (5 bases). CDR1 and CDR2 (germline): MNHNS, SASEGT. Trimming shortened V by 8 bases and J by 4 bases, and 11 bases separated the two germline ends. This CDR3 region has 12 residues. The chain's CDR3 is CASLQQGETQYF. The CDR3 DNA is TGTGCCAGCCTCCAGCAGGGAGAGACCCAGTACTTC.

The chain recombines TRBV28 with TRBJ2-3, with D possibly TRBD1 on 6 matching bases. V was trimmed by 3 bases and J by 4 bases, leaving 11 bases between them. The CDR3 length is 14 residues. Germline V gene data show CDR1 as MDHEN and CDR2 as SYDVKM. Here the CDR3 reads CASSFRDTSDTQYF. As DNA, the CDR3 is TGTGCCAGCAGTTTCCGGGACACCTCAGATACGCAGTATTTT. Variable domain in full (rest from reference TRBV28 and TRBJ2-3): DVKVTQSSRYLVKRTGEKVFLECVQDMDHENMFWYRQDPGLGLRLIYFSYDVKMKEKGDIPEGYSVSREKKERFSLILESASTNQTSMYLCASSFRDTSDTQYFGPGTRLTVL.

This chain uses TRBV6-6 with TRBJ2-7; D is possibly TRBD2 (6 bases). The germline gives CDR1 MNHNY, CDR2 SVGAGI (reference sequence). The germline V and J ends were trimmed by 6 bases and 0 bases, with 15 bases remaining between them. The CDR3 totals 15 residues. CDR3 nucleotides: TGTGCCAGCAGGATTAGCGGAGGGAGCTCCTACGAGCAGTACTTC. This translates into CASRISGGSSYEQYF.

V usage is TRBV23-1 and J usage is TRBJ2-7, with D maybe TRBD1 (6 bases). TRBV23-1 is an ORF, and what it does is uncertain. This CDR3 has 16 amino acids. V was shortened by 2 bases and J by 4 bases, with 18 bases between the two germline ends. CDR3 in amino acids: CASSQPMAYRVYEQYF. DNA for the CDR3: TGCGCCAGCAGTCAACCAATGGCGTACAGGGTTTACGAGCAGTACTTC.

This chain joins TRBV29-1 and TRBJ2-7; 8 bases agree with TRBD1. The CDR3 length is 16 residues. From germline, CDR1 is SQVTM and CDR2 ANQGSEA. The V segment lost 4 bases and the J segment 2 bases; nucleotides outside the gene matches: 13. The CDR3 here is CSVVTWTGQGTYEQYF. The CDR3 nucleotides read TGCAGCGTTGTTACGTGGACAGGGCAGGGCACCTACGAGCAGTACTTC.

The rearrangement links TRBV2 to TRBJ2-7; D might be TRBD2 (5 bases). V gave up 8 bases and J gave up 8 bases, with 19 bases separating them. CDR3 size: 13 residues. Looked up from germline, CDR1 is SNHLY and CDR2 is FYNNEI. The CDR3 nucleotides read TGTGCCAGCCTAAGGCCCACACGGGGAAAGCAGTACTTC. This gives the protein CASLRPTRGKQYF.

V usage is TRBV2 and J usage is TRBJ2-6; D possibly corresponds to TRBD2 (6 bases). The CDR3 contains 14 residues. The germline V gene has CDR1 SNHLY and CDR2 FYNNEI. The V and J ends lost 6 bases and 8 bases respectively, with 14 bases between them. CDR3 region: CASSPGLLSNVLTF. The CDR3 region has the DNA TGTGCCAGCAGCCCGGGACTTCTATCCAACGTCCTGACTTTC.

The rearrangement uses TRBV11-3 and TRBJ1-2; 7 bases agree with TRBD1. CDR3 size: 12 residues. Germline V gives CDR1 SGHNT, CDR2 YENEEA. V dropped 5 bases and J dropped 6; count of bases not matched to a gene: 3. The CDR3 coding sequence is TGTGCCAGCAGCCTCGGGACAGATGGCTACACCTTC. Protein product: CASSLGTDGYTF.

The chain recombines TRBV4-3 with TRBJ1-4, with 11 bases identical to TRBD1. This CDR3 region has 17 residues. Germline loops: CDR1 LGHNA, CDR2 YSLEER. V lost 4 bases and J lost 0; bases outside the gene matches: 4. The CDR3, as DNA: TGCGCCAGCAGCCGAGGGACAGGGGGAACAACTAATGAAAAACTGTTTTTT. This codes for CASSRGTGGTTNEKLFF.

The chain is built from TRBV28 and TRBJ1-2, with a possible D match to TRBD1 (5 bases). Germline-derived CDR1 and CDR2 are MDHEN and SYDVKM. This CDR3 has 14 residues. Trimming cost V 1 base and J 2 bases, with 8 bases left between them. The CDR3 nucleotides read TGTGCCAGCAGTTTATTTCGGGGGAACTATGGCTACACCTTC. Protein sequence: CASSLFRGNYGYTF.

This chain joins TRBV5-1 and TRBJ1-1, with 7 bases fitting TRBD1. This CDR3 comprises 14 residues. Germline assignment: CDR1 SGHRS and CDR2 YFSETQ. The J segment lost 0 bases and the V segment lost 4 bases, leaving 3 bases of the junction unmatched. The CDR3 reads CASSLTGVNTEAFF. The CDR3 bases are TGCGCCAGCAGCCTCACAGGGGTGAACACTGAAGCTTTCTTT. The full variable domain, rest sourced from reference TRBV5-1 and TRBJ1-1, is KAGVTQTPRYLIKTRGQQVTLSCSPISGHRSVSWYQQTPGQGLQFLFEYFSETQRNKGNFPGRFSGRQFSNSRSEMNVSTLELGDSALYLCASSLTGVNTEAFFGQGTRLTVV.

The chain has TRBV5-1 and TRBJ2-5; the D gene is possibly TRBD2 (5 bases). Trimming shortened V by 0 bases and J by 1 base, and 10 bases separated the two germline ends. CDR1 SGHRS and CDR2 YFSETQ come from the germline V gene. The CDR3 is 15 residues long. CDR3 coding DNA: TGCGCCAGCAGCTTGGGGACTCCGCCCCAAGAGACCCAGTACTTC. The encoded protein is CASSLGTPPQETQYF.